The 9 T cell receptor beta chains given below trace back to one sample, sequenced in a study of blood T cell repertoires in COVID-19. Using immunoSEQ multiplex PCR, the repertoire was profiled, and TCRdb retains in-frame clones only, with some absent. This table has approximately 300,000 clones, about 90% appearing once. The specimen was peripheral blood. These receptor sequences come from a man in his late teens or twenties who had recovered from COVID-19.

The chain joins TRBV27 to TRBJ1-1, with no clear D. V was trimmed by 7 bases and J by 1 base, leaving 16 bases between them. Germline V gene sequence: CDR1 MNHEY, CDR2 SMNVEV (reference sequence). The CDR3 covers 15 residues. CDR3 sequence (DNA): TGTGCCAGCAAACTGGCAGAACAGTCGAACACTGAAGCTTTCTTT. It yields the protein CASKLAEQSNTEAFF.

The V and J genes are TRBV6-4 and TRBJ2-6; 9 nucleotides agree with TRBD1. CDR3 length: 19 amino acids. CDR1 and CDR2 (germline): MRHNA, SNTAGT. The V and J ends lost 4 bases and 0 bases, in that order; junction bases with no gene match: 10. The CDR3 here is CASSASGTGSSSGANVLTF. DNA for the CDR3: TGTGCCAGCAGTGCCTCCGGGACAGGGTCTTCCTCTGGGGCCAACGTCCTGACTTTC.

The chain uses TRBV5-5 and TRBJ1-2; 7 positions match TRBD1. The CDR3 is 13 amino acids. Germline assignment: CDR1 SGHKS and CDR2 YYEKEE (reference sequence). V dropped 6 bases and J dropped 14; count of bases not matched to a gene: 16. CDR3 nucleotide sequence: TGTGCCAGCAATACCAGGGGGAACCGAGATTGGACCTTC. Translation: CASNTRGNRDWTF.

The chain combines TRBV6-5 with TRBJ2-4; 8 nucleotides agree with TRBD1. Per the germline V gene, CDR1 is MNHEY and CDR2 is SVGAGI. V dropped 0 bases and J dropped 13; count of bases not matched to a gene: 8. CDR3 length: 14 amino acids. The CDR3 region is CASSYSRGTGLQYF. The DNA of the CDR3 is TGTGCCAGCAGTTACTCGAGAGGGACAGGTCTCCAGTACTTC.

The rearrangement links TRBV7-2 to TRBJ1-2, with D perhaps TRBD1 (5 bases). Trimming left V 1 base short and J 3 bases short, with 9 bases between. The CDR3 loop spans 14 amino acids. Germline loops: CDR1 SGHTA, CDR2 FQGNSA. The CDR3 spells CASSLGGAYYGYTF. DNA of the CDR3: TGTGCCAGCAGCTTAGGGGGCGCCTACTATGGCTACACCTTC.

The chain has TRBV19 and TRBJ1-5; 7 positions match TRBD1. Germline assignment: CDR1 LNHDA and CDR2 SQIVND (reference sequence). This CDR3 is 17 amino acids long. With 3 bases clipped from V and 0 bases from J, the junction kept 8 bases outside the gene matches. The CDR3 reads CASSMTRDSYSNQPQHF. The CDR3 DNA reads TGTGCCAGTAGTATGACGCGGGACAGCTATAGCAATCAGCCCCAGCATTTT.

This clone was observed a handful of times. This chain connects TRBV6-5 to TRBJ1-2; tentative D call: TRBD1 (5 bases). The CDR3 sequence is 12 residues long. The germline V and J ends were trimmed by 0 bases and 12 bases, with 11 bases remaining between them. Germline-derived CDR1 and CDR2 are MNHEY and SVGAGI. This CDR3 is CASSYSTGLHTF. CDR3 nucleotide sequence: TGTGCCAGCAGTTACTCGACGGGACTGCACACCTTC.

V is TRBV4-1 and J is TRBJ1-1, with D uncertain. Germline CDR1 and CDR2: MGHRA and YSYEKL. Trimming removed 5 bases from V and 7 bases from J, with 14 bases in between. The CDR3 has 13 residues. The CDR3 sequence is CASSEIPGGEAFF. CDR3 bases: TGCGCCAGCAGCGAAATACCGGGAGGTGAAGCTTTCTTT.

The rearrangement links TRBV10-1 to TRBJ2-7; 9 bases match TRBD1. Trimming at V came to 3 bases and at J to 5 bases, leaving 5 bases not matched to a gene. Germline lookup yields CDR1 WNHNN and CDR2 SYGVQD (reference sequence). This CDR3 contains 14 residues. CDR3 loop: CASSDPGQGDEQYF. CDR3 nucleotides: TGCGCCAGCAGTGACCCGGGACAGGGAGACGAGCAGTACTTC.